This T cell receptor (beta chain) was sequenced in a study of T cell responses to AZD1222 COVID-19 vaccine (dated by TCRdb to the early 2020s). Study-level background: AZD1222 recipients whose second dose came at about 4 weeks and those whose second dose came at about 12 weeks were combined into one group, since spike-specific TCR depth and breadth did not differ between the two schedules. TCR sequencing was performed for roughly 250 trial participants, of whom approximately 200 were given two doses of AZD1222 and around 26 were given two doses of MenACWY control vaccine. Trial participants were enrolled by age into 18-55, 56-69 and 70-plus year subgroups, with 148, 28 and 57 TCR-sequenced participants respectively.

This clone is a singleton in its sample. No antigen is known for it. The record has no base qualities; no much larger clone is one base away. Per the publication, the time point label means: baseline before first vaccination. Vaccinee samples came from UK trials COV001 and COV002, including a single-blind randomized controlled phase 2/3 trial of AZD1222 (ChAdOx1 nCoV-19) in healthy adults. Trial participant PBMC samples were collected at day 0 and day 28 after the second dose for TCRbeta chain sequencing. The CDR3 regions of human TCRbeta chains were subjected to immunosequencing. Per the authors' processing: Repertoire TCRs were matched against a reference library of SARS-CoV-2-specific TCRs generated with the MIRA antigen-specificity platform. Breadth was defined as the fraction of unique TCRs that were SARS-CoV-2-associated. Depth was defined as the fraction of total T cells that were SARS-CoV-2-associated. Each spike-specific TCR was assigned to its reactive spike region and to a CD4 or CD8 class using the MIRA data. Log10-transformed breadth and depth values were compared by one-way ANOVA with Sidak's multiple comparisons tests. TCRdb took over this immuneACCESS table, retaining in-frame rearrangements with V and J assigned. Such tables are incomplete; in checked studies, under half of the missing clones stem from an unresolved V gene, and the remainder is unexplained. The D gene and trimming were derived from the DNA, and the V and J assignments and clone size from that table. In this sample the table shows some 90,000 clones, about 90% of which occur a single time. The ten largest clones capture 1.5% of the sample.

Results and caveats for the whole study, not just this receptor: In the small 56-69-year group, the increase in depth fell short of significance, most likely because of low power. Conclusions about previously exposed vaccinees were limited because only 5 or 6 AZD1222 recipients were SARS-CoV-2 seropositive at baseline. After two AZD1222 doses, both the breadth and the depth of spike-specific TCRs were significantly higher than at day 0 and than in MenACWY recipients. No day 14 peak-response samples were available, so repertoires were characterized only after the peak T cell response. Most participants were white British and females outnumbered males, and the authors suggested that clonal diversity may have been underestimated. Vaccine-associated CD4 TCRs spanned the whole spike protein, with dominant responses in regions 160-218 and 743-854. Epitopes outside the regions mutated in the B.1.351 and B.1.1.7 variants were reportedly recognized by nearly half of the unique spike-specific TCRs.

The V end loses 1 base and the J end loses 1 base, and a stretch of 11 bases separates them. CDR1 GTSNPN and CDR2 SVGIG are derived from the germline V gene (reference sequence). Reading from cysteine to phenylalanine, the CDR3 counts 14 amino acids. The kept DNA is CDR3 alone, 42 bases in frame from the first base. Here the chain combines TRBV30 and TRBJ2-7, with a tentative D gene TRBD1 over 5 matching bases. This TCR was sampled from an adult in good health. Sequenced material: peripheral blood, taken on day 0 of AZD1222 vaccination. CDR3 sequence: CAWSGQGQSYEQYF. The DNA is TGTGCCTGGAGTGGCCAGGGCCAGTCCTACGAGCAGTACTTC.